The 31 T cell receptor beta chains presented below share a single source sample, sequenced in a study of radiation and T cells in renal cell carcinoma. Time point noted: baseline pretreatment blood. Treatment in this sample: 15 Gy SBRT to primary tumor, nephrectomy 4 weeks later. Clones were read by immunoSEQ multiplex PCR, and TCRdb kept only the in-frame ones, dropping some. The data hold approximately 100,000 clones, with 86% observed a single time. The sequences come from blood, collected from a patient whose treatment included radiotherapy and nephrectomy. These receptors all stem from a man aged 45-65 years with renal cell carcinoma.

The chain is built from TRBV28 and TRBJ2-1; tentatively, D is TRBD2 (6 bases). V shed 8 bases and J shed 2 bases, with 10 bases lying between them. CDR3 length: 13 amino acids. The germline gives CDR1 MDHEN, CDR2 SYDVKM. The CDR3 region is CASGTSPYNEQFF. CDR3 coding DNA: TGTGCCAGCGGGACTTCACCCTACAATGAGCAGTTCTTC.

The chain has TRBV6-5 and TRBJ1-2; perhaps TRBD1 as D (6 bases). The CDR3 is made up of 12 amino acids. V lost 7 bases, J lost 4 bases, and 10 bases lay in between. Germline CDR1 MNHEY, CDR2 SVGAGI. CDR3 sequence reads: CASKEGGYGYTF. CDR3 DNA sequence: TGTGCCAGCAAGGAAGGGGGCTATGGCTACACCTTC.

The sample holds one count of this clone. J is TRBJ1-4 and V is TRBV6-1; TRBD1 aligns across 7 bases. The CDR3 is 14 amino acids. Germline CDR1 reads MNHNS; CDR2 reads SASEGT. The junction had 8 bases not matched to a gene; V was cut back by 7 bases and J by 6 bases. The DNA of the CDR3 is TGTGCCAGCATGTACAGGGGATCGGATGAAAAACTGTTTTTT. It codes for CASMYRGSDEKLFF.

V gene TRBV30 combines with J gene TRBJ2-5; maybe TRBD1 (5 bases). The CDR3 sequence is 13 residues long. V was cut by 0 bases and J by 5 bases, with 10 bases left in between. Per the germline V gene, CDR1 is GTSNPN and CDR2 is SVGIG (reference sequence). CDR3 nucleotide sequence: TGTGCCTGGAGTGTACAAGGGGCGGAGACCCAGTACTTC. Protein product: CAWSVQGAETQYF. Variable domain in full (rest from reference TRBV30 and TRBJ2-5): SQTIHQWPATLVQPVGSPLSLECTVEGTSNPNLYWYRQAAGRGLQLLFYSVGIGQISSEVPQNLSASRPQDRQFILSSKKLLLSDSGFYLCAWSVQGAETQYFGPGTRLLVL.

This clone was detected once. The CDR3 loop reads CASRTGVGDYGYTF. The CDR3 DNA reads TGTGCCAGCAGGACAGGGGTCGGAGACTATGGCTACACCTTC. The chain is built from TRBV6-4 and TRBJ1-2; 8 bases line up with TRBD1. V lost 6 bases, J lost 3 bases, and 6 bases stayed unmatched. The CDR3 is 14 residues long. The V gene's germline CDR1 is MRHNA and CDR2 SNTAGT.

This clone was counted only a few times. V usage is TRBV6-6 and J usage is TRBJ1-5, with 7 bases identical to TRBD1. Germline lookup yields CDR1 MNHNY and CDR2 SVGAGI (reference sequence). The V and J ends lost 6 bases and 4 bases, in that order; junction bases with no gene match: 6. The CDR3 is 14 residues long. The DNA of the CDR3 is TGTGCCAGCAGGCCGGGACAGCCAAATCAGCCCCAGCATTTT. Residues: CASRPGQPNQPQHF.

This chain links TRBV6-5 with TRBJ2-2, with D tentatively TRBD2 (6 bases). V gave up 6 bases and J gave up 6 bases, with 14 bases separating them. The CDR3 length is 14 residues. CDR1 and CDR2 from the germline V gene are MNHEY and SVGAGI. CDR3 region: CASRPPGGAGELFF. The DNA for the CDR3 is TGTGCCAGCAGGCCCCCGGGCGGGGCCGGGGAGCTGTTTTTT.

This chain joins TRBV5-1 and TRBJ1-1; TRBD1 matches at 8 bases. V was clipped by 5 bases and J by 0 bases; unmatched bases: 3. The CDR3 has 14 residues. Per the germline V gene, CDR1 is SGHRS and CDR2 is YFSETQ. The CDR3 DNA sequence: TGCGCCAGCAGTCGGACAGGGATGAACACTGAAGCTTTCTTT. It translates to CASSRTGMNTEAFF.

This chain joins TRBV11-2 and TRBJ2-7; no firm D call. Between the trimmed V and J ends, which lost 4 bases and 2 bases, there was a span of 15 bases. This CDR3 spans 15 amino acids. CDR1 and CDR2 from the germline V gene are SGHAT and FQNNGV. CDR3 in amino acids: CASSWTVPGPYEQYF. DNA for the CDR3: TGTGCCAGCAGCTGGACGGTTCCCGGACCCTACGAGCAGTACTTC. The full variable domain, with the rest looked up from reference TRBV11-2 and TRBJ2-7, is EAGVAQSPRYKIIEKRQSVAFWCNPISGHATLYWYQQILGQGPKLLIQFQNNGVVDDSQLPKDRFSAERLKGVDSTLKIQPAKLEDSAVYLCASSWTVPGPYEQYFGPGTRLTVT.

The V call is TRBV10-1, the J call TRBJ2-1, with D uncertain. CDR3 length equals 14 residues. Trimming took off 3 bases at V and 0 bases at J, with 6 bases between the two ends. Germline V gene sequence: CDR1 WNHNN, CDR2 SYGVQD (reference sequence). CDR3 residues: CASSEAHSYNEQFF. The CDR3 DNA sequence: TGCGCCAGCAGTGAAGCCCACTCCTACAATGAGCAGTTCTTC.

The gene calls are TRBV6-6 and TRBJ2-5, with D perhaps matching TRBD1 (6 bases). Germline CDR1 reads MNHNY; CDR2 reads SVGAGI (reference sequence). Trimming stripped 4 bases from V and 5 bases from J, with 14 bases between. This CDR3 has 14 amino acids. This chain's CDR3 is CASSSPGVGETQYF. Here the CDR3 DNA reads TGTGCCAGCAGTTCCCCAGGGGTGGGCGAGACCCAGTACTTC.

The CDR3 sequence is CASSSYRGQYEQYF. The CDR3 DNA follows: TGTGCCAGCAGCTCCTACCGCGGACAGTACGAGCAGTACTTC. The rearrangement uses TRBV7-2 and TRBJ2-7, with D perhaps matching TRBD1 (6 bases). V lost 4 bases, J lost 4 bases, and 14 bases lay in between. The V gene's germline CDR1 is SGHTA and CDR2 FQGNSA. The CDR3 is 14 amino acids.

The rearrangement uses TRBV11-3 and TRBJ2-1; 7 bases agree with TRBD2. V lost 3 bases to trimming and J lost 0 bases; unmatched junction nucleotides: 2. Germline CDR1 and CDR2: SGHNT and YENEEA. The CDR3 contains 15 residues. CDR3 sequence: CASSFGGSSYNEQFF. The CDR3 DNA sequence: TGTGCCAGCAGCTTCGGCGGGAGCTCCTACAATGAGCAGTTCTTC.

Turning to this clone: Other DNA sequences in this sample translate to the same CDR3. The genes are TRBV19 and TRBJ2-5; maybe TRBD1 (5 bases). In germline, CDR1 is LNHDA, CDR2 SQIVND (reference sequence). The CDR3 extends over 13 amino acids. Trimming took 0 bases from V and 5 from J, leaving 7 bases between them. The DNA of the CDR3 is TGTGCCAGTAGTATAGATAGGGGCGAGACCCAGTACTTC. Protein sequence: CASSIDRGETQYF.

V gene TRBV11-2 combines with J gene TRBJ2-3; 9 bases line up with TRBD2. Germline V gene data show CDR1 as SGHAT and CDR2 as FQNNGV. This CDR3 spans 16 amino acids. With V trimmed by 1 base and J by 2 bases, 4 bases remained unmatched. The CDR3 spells CASSLVASGVTDTQYF. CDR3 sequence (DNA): TGTGCCAGCAGCTTAGTGGCTAGCGGGGTCACAGATACGCAGTATTTT.

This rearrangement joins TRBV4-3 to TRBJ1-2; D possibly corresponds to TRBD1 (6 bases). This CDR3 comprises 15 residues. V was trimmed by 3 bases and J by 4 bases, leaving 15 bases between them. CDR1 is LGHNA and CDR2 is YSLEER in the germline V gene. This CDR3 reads CASSQGEGQSYGYTF. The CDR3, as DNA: TGCGCCAGCAGCCAGGGTGAAGGACAGTCCTATGGCTACACCTTC.

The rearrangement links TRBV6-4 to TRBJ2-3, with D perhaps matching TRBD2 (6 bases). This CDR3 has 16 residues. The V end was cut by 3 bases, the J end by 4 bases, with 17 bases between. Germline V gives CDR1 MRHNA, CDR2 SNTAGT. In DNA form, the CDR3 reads TGTGCCAGCAGTGATGGGGGACTTAACGACCCAGATACGCAGTATTTT. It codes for CASSDGGLNDPDTQYF.

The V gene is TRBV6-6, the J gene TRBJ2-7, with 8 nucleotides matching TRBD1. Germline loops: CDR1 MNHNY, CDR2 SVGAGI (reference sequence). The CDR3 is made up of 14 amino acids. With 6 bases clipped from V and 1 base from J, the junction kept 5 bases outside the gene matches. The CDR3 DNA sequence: TGTGCCAGCAGAGACAGGGGAGGTTCCTACGAGCAGTACTTC. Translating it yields CASRDRGGSYEQYF.

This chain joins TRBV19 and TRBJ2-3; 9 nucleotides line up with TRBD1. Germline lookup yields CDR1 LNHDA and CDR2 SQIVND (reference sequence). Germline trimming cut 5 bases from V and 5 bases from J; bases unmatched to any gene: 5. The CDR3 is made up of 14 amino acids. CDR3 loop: CASSPRQGVDTQYF. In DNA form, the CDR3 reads TGTGCCAGTAGTCCACGACAGGGGGTAGATACGCAGTATTTT.

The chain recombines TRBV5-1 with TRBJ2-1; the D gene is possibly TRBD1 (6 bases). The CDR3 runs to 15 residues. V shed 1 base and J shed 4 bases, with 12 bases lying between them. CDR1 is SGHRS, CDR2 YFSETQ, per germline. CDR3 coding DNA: TGCGCCAGCAGCTTGATCGGGGACACATACAATGAGCAGTTCTTC. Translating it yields CASSLIGDTYNEQFF.

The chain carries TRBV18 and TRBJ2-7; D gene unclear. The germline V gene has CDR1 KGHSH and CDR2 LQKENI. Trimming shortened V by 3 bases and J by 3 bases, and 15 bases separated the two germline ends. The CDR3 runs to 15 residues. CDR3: CASSPYEDSVYEQYF. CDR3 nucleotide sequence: TGTGCCAGCTCACCTTACGAAGATAGTGTCTACGAGCAGTACTTC. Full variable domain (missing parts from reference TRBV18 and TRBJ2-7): NAGVMQNPRHLVRRRGQEARLRCSPMKGHSHVYWYRQLPEEGLKFMVYLQKENIIDESGMPKERFSAEFPKEGPSILRIQQVVRGDSAAYFCASSPYEDSVYEQYFGPGTRLTVT.

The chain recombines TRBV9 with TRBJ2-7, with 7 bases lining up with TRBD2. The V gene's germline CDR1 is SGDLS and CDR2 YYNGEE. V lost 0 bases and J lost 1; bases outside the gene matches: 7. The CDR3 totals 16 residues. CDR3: CASSVGASGRSYEQYF. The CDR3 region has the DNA TGTGCCAGCAGCGTAGGGGCTAGCGGACGATCCTACGAGCAGTACTTC.

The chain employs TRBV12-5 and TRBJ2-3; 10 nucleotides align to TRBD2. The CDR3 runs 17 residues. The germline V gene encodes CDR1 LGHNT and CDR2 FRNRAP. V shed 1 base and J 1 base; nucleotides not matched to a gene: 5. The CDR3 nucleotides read TGTGCTAGTGGTTTGGGGGCCGGGACTAGCGGCACAGATACGCAGTATTTT. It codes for CASGLGAGTSGTDTQYF.

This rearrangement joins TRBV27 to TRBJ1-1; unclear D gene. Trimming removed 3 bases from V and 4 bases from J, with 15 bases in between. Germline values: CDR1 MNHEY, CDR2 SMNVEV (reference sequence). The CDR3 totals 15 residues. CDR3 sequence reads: CASSFRRVGPTEAFF. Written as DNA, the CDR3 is TGTGCCAGCAGTTTCAGGAGGGTGGGTCCCACTGAAGCTTTCTTT.

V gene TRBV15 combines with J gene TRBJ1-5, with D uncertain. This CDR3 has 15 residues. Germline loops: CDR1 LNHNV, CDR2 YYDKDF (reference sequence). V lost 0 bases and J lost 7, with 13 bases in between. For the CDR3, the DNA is TGTGCCACCAGCAGAGATCTAGGGAAAGCACAGCCCCAGCATTTT. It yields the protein CATSRDLGKAQPQHF.

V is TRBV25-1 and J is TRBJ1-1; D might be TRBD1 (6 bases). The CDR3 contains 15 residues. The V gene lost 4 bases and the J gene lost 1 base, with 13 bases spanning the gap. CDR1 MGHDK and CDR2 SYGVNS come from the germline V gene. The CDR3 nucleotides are TGTGCCAGCAGTGGCCTGGGACACGCGAACACTGAAGCTTTCTTT. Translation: CASSGLGHANTEAFF.

The CDR3 region is CASSEAIIGQSGNTIYF. CDR3 in DNA: TGTGCCAGCAGTGAAGCTATAATAGGGCAGTCTGGAAACACCATATATTTT. This rearrangement joins TRBV6-1 to TRBJ1-3; D call uncertain. Germline V gene sequence: CDR1 MNHNS, CDR2 SASEGT. The ends were cut back, 0 bases at V and 1 base at J, with 13 bases in the middle. The CDR3 runs to 17 residues.

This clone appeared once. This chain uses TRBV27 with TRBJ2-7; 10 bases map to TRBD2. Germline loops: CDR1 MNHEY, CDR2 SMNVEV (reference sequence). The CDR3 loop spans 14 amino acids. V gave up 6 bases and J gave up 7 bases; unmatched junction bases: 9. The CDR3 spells CASREREGFREQYF. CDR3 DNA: TGTGCCAGCAGAGAGCGGGAGGGGTTTCGGGAGCAGTACTTC.

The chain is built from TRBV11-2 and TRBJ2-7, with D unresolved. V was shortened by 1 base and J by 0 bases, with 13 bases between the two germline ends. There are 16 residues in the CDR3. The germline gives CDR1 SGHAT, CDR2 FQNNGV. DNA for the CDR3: TGTGCCAGCAGCTTAGCCGCCTACCCCAGCTCCTACGAGCAGTACTTC. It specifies CASSLAAYPSSYEQYF.

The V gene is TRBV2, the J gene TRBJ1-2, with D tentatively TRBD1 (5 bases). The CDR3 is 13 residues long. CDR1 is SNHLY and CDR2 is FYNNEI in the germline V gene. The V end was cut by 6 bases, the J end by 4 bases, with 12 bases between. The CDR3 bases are TGTGCCAGCAGGGGGGACGGAATCTATGGCTACACCTTC. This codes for CASRGDGIYGYTF.

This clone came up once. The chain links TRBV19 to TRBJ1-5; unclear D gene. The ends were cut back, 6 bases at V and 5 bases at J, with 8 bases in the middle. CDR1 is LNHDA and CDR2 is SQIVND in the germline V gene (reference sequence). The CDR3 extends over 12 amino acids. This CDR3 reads CASSPSYQPQHF. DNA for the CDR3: TGTGCCAGTAGCCCTAGTTATCAGCCCCAGCATTTT.